This T cell receptor (beta chain) emerged from a study of T-cell reconstitution after alpha-beta-depleted transplantation in children. Unique molecular identifiers tagged the TCRbeta library. MiXCR, applied by TCRdb to the PCR reads, yields one record per CDR3 protein. The data hold about 440,000 distinct CDR3 sequences, with roughly 43% observed a single time. The study, taken as a whole, reports: From surviving recipient T cells and thymic progenitors came the high day-60 TCRbeta diversity observed in some patients. Reportedly, roughly two months post-transplant, alpha-beta T cells arose from several hundred expanded graft clones. After one year, T-cell counts and TCRbeta diversity mostly came from new T cells.

Deletions cut 2 bases from V and 9 bases from J, with 14 bases between. The CDR3 extends over 14 amino acids. In its sample, this clonotype was seen many times. Antigen unknown. This sample comprised PBMCs, obtained before TCRalphabeta/CD19-depleted stem cell transplant. This receptor was taken from a girl aged 2 to 9 with aplastic anemia, due to receive a stem cell transplant. This chain uses TRBV12-3 or TRBV12-4 with TRBJ2-4; D is possibly TRBD1 (7 bases). CDR3 sequence: CASSLRAGGGIQYF. For the CDR3, the DNA is TGTGCCAGCAGTTTAAGGGCAGGGGGAGGCATTCAGTACTTC.